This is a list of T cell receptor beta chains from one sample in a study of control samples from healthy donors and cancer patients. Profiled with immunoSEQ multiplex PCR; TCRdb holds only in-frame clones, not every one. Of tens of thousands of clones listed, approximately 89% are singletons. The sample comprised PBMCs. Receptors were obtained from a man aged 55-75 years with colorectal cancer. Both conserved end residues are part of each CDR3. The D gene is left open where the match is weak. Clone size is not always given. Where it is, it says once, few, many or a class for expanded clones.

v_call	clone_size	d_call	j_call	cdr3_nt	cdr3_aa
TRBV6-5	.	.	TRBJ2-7	TGTGCCTCGGGACGGTCCGATTCCCGTGGGGGCGAGCAGTACTTC	CASGRSDSRGGEQYF
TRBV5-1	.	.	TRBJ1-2	TGCGCCAGCAGCTTTGGGACACTAAGTAACTATGGCTACACCTTC	CASSFGTLSNYGYTF
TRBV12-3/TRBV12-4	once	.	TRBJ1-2	TGTGCCAGCAGCCGCTATGGCTACACCTTC	CASSRYGYTF
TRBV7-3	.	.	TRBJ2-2	TGTGCCAGCAGCCCTTGGGCGACAACTAACACCGGGGAGCTGTTTTTT	CASSPWATTNTGELFF
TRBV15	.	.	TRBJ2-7	TGTGCCACCAGCAGATCGGACAGTTACGAGCAGTACTTC	CATSRSDSYEQYF
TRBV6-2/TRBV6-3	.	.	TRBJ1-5	TGTGCCAGCAGTGTGGGGCCGTATAGCAATCAGCCCCAGCATTTT	CASSVGPYSNQPQHF
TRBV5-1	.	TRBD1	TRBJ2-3	TGCGCCAGCAGCTCCCGACAGGGGGGGACAGATACGCAGTATTTT	CASSSRQGGTDTQYF
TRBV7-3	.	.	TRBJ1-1	TGTGCCAGCAGCCTGACGGCGAACACTGAAGCTTTCTTT	CASSLTANTEAFF
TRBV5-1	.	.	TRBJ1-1	TGCGCCAGCAGCTTGGGAAACCAGTGGACTGAAGCTTTCTTT	CASSLGNQWTEAFF
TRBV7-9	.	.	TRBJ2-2	TGTGCCAGCGGTCTAGCAACAGGGCAGAGCACCGGGGAGCTGTTTTTT	CASGLATGQSTGELFF
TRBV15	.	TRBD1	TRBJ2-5	TGTGCCACCAGCAGAGCCAGGGGGAGTGAAGAGACCCAGTACTTC	CATSRARGSEETQYF
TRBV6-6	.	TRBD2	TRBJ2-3	TGTGCCAGCAGTCTCACGCCGGGACTAGGTGGGGCAGATACGCAGTATTTT	CASSLTPGLGGADTQYF
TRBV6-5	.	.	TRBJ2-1	TGTGCCAGCAGCGCCCGGCCCCCTCTGGGGAATGAGCAGTTCTTC	CASSARPPLGNEQFF
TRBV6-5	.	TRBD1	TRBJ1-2	TGTGCCAGCAGCACCGACAGGGGGCTTCATGGCTACACCTTC	CASSTDRGLHGYTF
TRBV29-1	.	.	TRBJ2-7	TGCAGCGTCCGGGACAACTCCTACGAGCAGTACTTC	CSVRDNSYEQYF
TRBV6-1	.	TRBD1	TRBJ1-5	TGTGCCAGCACCTCAGGGGGGTATAGCAATCAGCCCCAGCATTTT	CASTSGGYSNQPQHF
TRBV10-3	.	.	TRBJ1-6	TGTGCCATGCGCGATGGTTCCTATAATTCACCCCTCCACTTT	CAMRDGSYNSPLHF
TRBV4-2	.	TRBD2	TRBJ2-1	TGTGCCAGCAGCCAAACTAGCGGGGTTCCCAATGAGCAGTTCTTC	CASSQTSGVPNEQFF
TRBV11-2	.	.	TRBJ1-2	TGTGCCAGCAGCTTCCCCGGGTGGAGTGGCTACACCTTC	CASSFPGWSGYTF
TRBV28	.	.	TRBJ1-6	TGTGCCAGCAGTTTTGAGGCGGGGAATAATTCACCCCTCCACTTT	CASSFEAGNNSPLHF
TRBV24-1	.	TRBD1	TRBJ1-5	TGTGCCACCAGTGGCAGGGACAGGTTGTTTCAGCCCCAGCATTTT	CATSGRDRLFQPQHF
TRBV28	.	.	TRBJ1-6	TGTGCCAGCAGTTTCGCGGGTAATTCACCCCTCCACTTT	CASSFAGNSPLHF
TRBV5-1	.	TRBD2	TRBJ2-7	TGCGCCAGCAGCTATGAGACTAGCGGGGGGGCTGGAGTCCACGAGCAGTACTTC	CASSYETSGGAGVHEQYF
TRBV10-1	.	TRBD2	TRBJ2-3	TGCGCCAGCAGCCCTATAGCGGGGGGCATCACAGATACGCAGTATTTT	CASSPIAGGITDTQYF
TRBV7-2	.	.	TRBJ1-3	TGTGCCAGCAGCCCCATTTCGGAGTTAAACTCCGGAAACACCATATATTTT	CASSPISELNSGNTIYF
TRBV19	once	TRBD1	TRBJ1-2	TGTGCCAGTACCCGAGTACAGGGGACGGGGGACTATGGCTACACCTTC	CASTRVQGTGDYGYTF
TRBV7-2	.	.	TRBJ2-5	TGTGCCAGCAGCTTAAAGGGAGAGACCCAGTACTTC	CASSLKGETQYF
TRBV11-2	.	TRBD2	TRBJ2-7	TGTGCCAGCAGCTCAGGTGCGGGGGGGCCTTACGAGCAGTACTTC	CASSSGAGGPYEQYF
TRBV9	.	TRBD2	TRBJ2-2	TGTGCCAGCAGCGTAGGCGGCGGGGGGCCGGGCACCGGGGAGCTGTTTTTT	CASSVGGGGPGTGELFF
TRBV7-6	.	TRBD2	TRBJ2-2	TGTGCCAGCAGCCGCGGACTAGCGGGCCTTACGAACACCGGGGAGCTGTTTTTT	CASSRGLAGLTNTGELFF
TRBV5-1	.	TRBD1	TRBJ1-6	TGCGCCAGCAGAGAGGGACAGATCAATTCACCCCTCCACTTT	CASREGQINSPLHF
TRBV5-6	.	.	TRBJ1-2	TGTGCCAGCAGCTTGTATAAGTCGGGTCAGACCTTC	CASSLYKSGQTF
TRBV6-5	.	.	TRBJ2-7	TGTGCCAGCAGTTCTACATGGGACCCCTACGAGCAGTACTTC	CASSSTWDPYEQYF
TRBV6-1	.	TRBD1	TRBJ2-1	TGTGCCAGCAGTGACGGGACAGGGGGGGTCAATGAGCAGTTCTTC	CASSDGTGGVNEQFF
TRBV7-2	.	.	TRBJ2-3	TGTGCCAGCAGCCGCCGTAGAGGAGATACGCAGTATTTT	CASSRRRGDTQYF
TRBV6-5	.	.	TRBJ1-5	TGTGCCAGCAGTTATATGGGGGGCCCCCAGCATTTT	CASSYMGGPQHF
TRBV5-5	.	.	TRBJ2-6	TGTGCCAGCAGCTTGGTGAGTCTCTCTGGGGCCAACGTCCTGACTTTC	CASSLVSLSGANVLTF
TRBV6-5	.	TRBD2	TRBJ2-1	TGTGCCAGCAGCCGGACTAGCGGGGGGAGAAATGAGCAGTTCTTC	CASSRTSGGRNEQFF
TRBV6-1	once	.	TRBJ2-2	TGTGCCAGCAGTGGCCTTTTGAACACCGGGGAGCTGTTTTTT	CASSGLLNTGELFF
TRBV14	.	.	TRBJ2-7	TGTGCCAGCAGCGGCTCCTACAAGCAGTACTTC	CASSGSYKQYF
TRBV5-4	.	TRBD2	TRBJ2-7	TGTGCCAGCAGCGCCTCTGGGGGCGGGGGGGGCGCCTACGAGCAGTACTTC	CASSASGGGGGAYEQYF
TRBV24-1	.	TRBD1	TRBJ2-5	TGTGCCACCAGGGGGACAGGGGGCGTGGAGACCCAGTACTTC	CATRGTGGVETQYF
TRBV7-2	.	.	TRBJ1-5	TGTGCCAGCAGCCCCCGGGGGCCTGGTCAGCCCCAGCATTTT	CASSPRGPGQPQHF
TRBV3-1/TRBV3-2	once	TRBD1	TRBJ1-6	TGTGCCAGCAGCCTAGGGACAGGGATTAATTCACCCCTCCACTTT	CASSLGTGINSPLHF
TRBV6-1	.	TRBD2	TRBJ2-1	TGTGCCAGCAATGAGCGGGGGGCCAGCTCCTACAATGAGCAGTTCTTC	CASNERGASSYNEQFF
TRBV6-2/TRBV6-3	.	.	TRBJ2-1	TGTGCCAGCAGTTACAGAACACTGTACCCCTACAATGAGCAGTTCTTC	CASSYRTLYPYNEQFF
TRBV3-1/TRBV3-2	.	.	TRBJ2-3	TGTGCCAGCAGCCAAGATCTCGCGGCAGATACGCAGTATTTT	CASSQDLAADTQYF
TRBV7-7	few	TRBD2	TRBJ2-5	TGTGCCAGCAGCTTAGCACCGGGACTATCCCAAGAGACCCAGTACTTC	CASSLAPGLSQETQYF
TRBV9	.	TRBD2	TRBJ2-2	TGTGCCAGCAGCGGTCTAGCGGGGGGGCCGGGCACCGGGGAGCTGTTTTTT	CASSGLAGGPGTGELFF
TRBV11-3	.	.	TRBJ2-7	TGTGCCAGCAGCCTGGACTCGGACGAGCAGTACTTC	CASSLDSDEQYF
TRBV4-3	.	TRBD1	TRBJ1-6	TGCGCCAGCAGCCAAGGCGGACAGGGTAATTCACCCCTCCACTTT	CASSQGGQGNSPLHF
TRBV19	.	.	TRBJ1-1	TGTGCCAGTAGTAAATCGCACGGGAGTCACACTGAAGCTTTCTTT	CASSKSHGSHTEAFF
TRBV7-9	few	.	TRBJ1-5	TGTGCCAGCAGCTTTTCCGGGGGGCGATGGAATCAGCCCCAGCATTTT	CASSFSGGRWNQPQHF
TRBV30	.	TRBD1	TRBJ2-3	TGTGCCGGGACAGGGGCCACAGATACGCAGTATTTT	CAGTGATDTQYF